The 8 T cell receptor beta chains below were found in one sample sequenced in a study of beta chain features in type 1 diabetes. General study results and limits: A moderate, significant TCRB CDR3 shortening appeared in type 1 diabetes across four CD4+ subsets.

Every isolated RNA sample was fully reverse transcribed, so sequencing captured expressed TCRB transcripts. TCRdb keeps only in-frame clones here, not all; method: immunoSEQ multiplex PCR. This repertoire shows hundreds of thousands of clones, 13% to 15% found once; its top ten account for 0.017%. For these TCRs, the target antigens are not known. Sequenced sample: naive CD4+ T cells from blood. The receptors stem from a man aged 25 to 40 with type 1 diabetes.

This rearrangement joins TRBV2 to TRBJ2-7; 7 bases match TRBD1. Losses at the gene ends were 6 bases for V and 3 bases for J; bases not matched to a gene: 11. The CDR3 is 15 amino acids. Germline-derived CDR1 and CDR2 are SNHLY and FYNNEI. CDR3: CASSDPGQAHYEQYF. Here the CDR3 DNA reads TGTGCCAGCAGCGACCCCGGACAGGCCCACTACGAGCAGTACTTC. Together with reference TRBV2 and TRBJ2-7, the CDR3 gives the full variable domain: EPEVTQTPSHQVTQMGQEVILRCVPISNHLYFYWYRQILGQKVEFLVSFYNNEISEKSEIFDDQFSVERPDGSNFTLKIRSTKLEDSAMYFCASSDPGQAHYEQYFGPGTRLTVT.

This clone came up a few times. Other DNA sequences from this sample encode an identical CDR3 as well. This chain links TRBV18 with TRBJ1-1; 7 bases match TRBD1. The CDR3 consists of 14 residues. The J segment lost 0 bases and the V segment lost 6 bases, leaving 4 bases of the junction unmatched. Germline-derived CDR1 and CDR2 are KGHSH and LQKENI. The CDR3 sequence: CASSLGQLNTEAFF. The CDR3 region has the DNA TGTGCCAGCTCCTTGGGACAGCTGAACACTGAAGCTTTCTTT.

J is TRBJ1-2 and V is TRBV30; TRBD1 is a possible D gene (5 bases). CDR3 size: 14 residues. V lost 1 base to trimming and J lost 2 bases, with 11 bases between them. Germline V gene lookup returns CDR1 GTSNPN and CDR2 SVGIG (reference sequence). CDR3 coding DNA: TGTGCCTGGAGTGGGGGCAGCATCAACTATGGCTACACCTTC. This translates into CAWSGGSINYGYTF.

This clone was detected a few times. CDR3 in DNA: TGTGCCGCAGGGGGGTACAATGAGCAGTTCTTC. This encodes CAAGGYNEQFF. This chain links TRBV7-8 with TRBJ2-1, with a tentative D call TRBD1 (7 bases). Germline assignment: CDR1 SGHVS and CDR2 FQNEAQ. The CDR3 totals 11 residues. Trimming removed 11 bases from V and 4 bases from J, with 9 bases in between. The variable domain in full, with the rest retrieved from reference TRBV7-8 and TRBJ2-1, is GAGVSQSPRYKVAKRGQDVALRCDPISGHVSLFWYQQALGQGPEFLTYFQNEAQLDKSGLPSDRFFAERPEGSVSTLKIQRTQQEDSAVYLCAAGGYNEQFFGPGTRLTVL.

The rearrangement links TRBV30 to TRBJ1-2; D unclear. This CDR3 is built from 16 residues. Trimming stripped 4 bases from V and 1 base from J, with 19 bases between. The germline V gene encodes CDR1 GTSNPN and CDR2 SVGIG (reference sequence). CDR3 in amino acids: CAWMPSLVGSNYGYTF. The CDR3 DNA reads TGTGCCTGGATGCCGAGTCTGGTTGGGAGTAACTATGGCTACACCTTC.

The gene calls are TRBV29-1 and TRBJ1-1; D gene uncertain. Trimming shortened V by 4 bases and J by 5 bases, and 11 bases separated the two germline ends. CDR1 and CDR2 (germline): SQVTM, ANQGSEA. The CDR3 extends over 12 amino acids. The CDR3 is CSVAVGNTEAFF. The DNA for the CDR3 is TGCAGCGTTGCCGTCGGTAATACTGAAGCTTTCTTT. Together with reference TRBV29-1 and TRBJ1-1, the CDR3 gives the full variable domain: SAVISQKPSRDICQRGTSLTIQCQVDSQVTMMFWYRQQPGQSLTLIATANQGSEATYESGFVIDKFPISRPNLTFSTLTVSNMSPEDSSIYLCSVAVGNTEAFFGQGTRLTVV.

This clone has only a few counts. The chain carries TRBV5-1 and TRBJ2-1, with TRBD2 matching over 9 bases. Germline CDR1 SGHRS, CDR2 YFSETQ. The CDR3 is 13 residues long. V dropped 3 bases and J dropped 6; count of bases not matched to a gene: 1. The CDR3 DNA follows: TGCGCCAGCAGCTGGGGACTAGCCAATGAGCAGTTCTTC. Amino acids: CASSWGLANEQFF.

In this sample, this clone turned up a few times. CDR3 amino acids: CASSMSNLGGGTEAFF. The CDR3 region has the DNA TGTGCCAGTAGTATGTCTAACTTAGGAGGTGGAACTGAAGCTTTCTTT. The chain combines TRBV19 with TRBJ1-1; D uncertain. Germline V lookup: CDR1 LNHDA, CDR2 SQIVND (reference sequence). The CDR3 contains 16 residues. The germline V and J ends were trimmed by 3 bases and 5 bases, with 19 bases remaining between them.